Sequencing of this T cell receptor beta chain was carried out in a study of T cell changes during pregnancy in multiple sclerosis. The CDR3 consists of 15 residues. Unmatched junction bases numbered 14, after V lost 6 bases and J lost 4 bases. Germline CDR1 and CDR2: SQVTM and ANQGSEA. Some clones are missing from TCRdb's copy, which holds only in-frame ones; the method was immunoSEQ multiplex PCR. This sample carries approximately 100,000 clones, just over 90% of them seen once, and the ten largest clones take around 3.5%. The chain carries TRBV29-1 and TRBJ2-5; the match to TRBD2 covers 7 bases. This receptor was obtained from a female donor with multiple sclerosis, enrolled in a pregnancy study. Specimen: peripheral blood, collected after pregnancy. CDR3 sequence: CSVIGRVKDSETQYF. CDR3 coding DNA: TGCAGCGTGATAGGGAGGGTTAAAGATTCAGAGACCCAGTACTTC.